One and the same sample provided the 2 T cell receptor beta chains below, sequenced in a study of cytomegalovirus exposure and HLA in healthy donors. 60 Vbeta and 13 Jbeta primers were used in PCR. Measured with immunoSEQ multiplex PCR; TCRdb has only the in-frame clones, and not every one. The profile shows about 97,000 clones, about 75% of them singletons. Sequences were obtained from PBMCs. The source is a man between 50 and 59 years old in good health and CMV-seronegative.

V usage is TRBV10-1 and J usage is TRBJ1-6; the D is unclear. V shed 3 bases and J shed 9 bases, with 9 bases lying between them. CDR1 and CDR2 from the germline V gene are WNHNN and SYGVQD (reference sequence). The CDR3 loop spans 13 amino acids. For the CDR3, the DNA is TGCGCCAGCAGTGAATCGGGGATTTCACCCCTCCACTTT. Its protein product is CASSESGISPLHF.

The rearrangement uses TRBV30 and TRBJ1-4; TRBD1 aligns across 7 bases. CDR3 length: 14 amino acids. The V and J ends lost 3 bases and 7 bases, in that order; junction bases with no gene match: 8. The germline gives CDR1 GTSNPN, CDR2 SVGIG (reference sequence). The CDR3 nucleotides read TGTGCCTGGAGCGACAGGGTGGAAGGTGAAAAACTGTTTTTT. Translating it yields CAWSDRVEGEKLFF.